These 18 T cell receptor beta chains originate from one sample sequenced in a study of T cells after posttransplantation cyclophosphamide. The method was immunoSEQ multiplex PCR; TCRdb's version includes in-frame clones alone and lacks a portion of them. The repertoire has around 9,000 clones, 85% to 90% of them found once; the top ten carry approximately 25%. A marrow graft followed busulfan-fludarabine conditioning, with cyclophosphamide on days +3 and +4. The sample was PBMCs, taken after allogeneic stem cell transplant with posttransplant cyclophosphamide. The origin of the receptors is a female patient in her thirties or forties who received an allogeneic stem cell transplant from an unrelated donor, was CMV-positive, and had no GVHD. Some T cells may have come from the graft donor.

The V gene is TRBV28, the J gene TRBJ1-4, with 7 bases matching TRBD1. CDR1 is MDHEN, CDR2 SYDVKM, per germline. Trimming took 7 bases from V and 8 from J; bases not matched to a gene: 16. The CDR3 has 16 amino acids. The CDR3 protein is CASTTIRGRTGEKLFF. Here the CDR3 DNA reads TGTGCCAGCACCACTATAAGGGGGCGGACAGGAGAAAAACTGTTTTTT.

The V and J genes are TRBV5-5 and TRBJ1-2, with 8 bases lining up with TRBD1. V trimming: 0 bases; J trimming: 5 bases; junction bases outside the gene matches: 6. CDR3 length: 15 residues. CDR1 and CDR2 from the germline V gene are SGHKS and YYEKEE (reference sequence). In DNA, the CDR3 is TGTGCCAGCAGCTTGGGGGTGACAGGGGATTATGGCTACACCTTC. As protein: CASSLGVTGDYGYTF.

The CDR3 loop reads CASSYPRGSGASTDTQYF. CDR3 DNA: TGTGCCAGCAGCTACCCCCGGGGTAGCGGGGCCTCAACAGATACGCAGTATTTT. The chain has TRBV7-9 and TRBJ2-3, with 8 bases that match TRBD2. CDR1 and CDR2 (germline): SEHNR, FQNEAQ (reference sequence). With 4 bases clipped from V and 3 bases from J, the junction kept 15 bases outside the gene matches. This CDR3 comprises 18 residues.

V usage is TRBV2 and J usage is TRBJ2-5, with D unresolved. Germline V lookup: CDR1 SNHLY, CDR2 FYNNEI. This CDR3 is 11 amino acids long. Trimming shortened V by 7 bases and J by 4 bases, and 7 bases separated the two germline ends. CDR3 sequence reads: CASTLGETQYF. Written as DNA, the CDR3 is TGTGCCAGCACGCTAGGAGAGACCCAGTACTTC. Full variable domain (remainder filled in from reference TRBV2 and TRBJ2-5): EPEVTQTPSHQVTQMGQEVILRCVPISNHLYFYWYRQILGQKVEFLVSFYNNEISEKSEIFDDQFSVERPDGSNFTLKIRSTKLEDSAMYFCASTLGETQYFGPGTRLLVL.

This clone occurred a few times. The chain combines TRBV2 with TRBJ2-7, with D maybe TRBD2 (6 bases). CDR3 length: 16 residues. CDR1 SNHLY and CDR2 FYNNEI come from the germline V gene. V was trimmed by 5 bases and J by 0 bases, leaving 17 bases between them. The CDR3 nucleotides are TGTGCCAGCAGTACCCCGCGGGACTCTAACTCCTACGAGCAGTACTTC. It is translated as CASSTPRDSNSYEQYF.

This chain uses TRBV7-9 with TRBJ2-3; 8 bases are a match to TRBD1. This CDR3 contains 14 residues. The germline V gene has CDR1 SEHNR and CDR2 FQNEAQ (reference sequence). After removal of 6 bases from V and 5 bases from J, the junction contained 7 bases not matched to a gene. The DNA for the CDR3 is TGTGCCAGCAGTCCCAGGGGGCGCGAAGATACGCAGTATTTT. This encodes CASSPRGREDTQYF.

V gene TRBV6-5 combines with J gene TRBJ1-1; D gene uncertain. From germline, CDR1 is MNHEY and CDR2 SVGAGI. CDR3 size: 16 residues. V was pared by 0 bases and J by 1 base, with 12 bases between. The CDR3 nucleotides read TGTGCCAGCAGTTACTCGCCCCCGGGAAAGAACACTGAAGCTTTCTTT. It translates to CASSYSPPGKNTEAFF.

J is TRBJ2-3 and V is TRBV29-1; 9 bases map to TRBD1. This CDR3 comprises 15 residues. The germline gives CDR1 SQVTM, CDR2 ANQGSEA. The ends lost 1 base at V and 8 bases at J; junction bases unmatched: 10. The DNA for the CDR3 is TGCAGCGTTGAAGGGACAGGGGCCGCGCAGGTTACGCAGTATTTT. Encoded protein: CSVEGTGAAQVTQYF.

This chain uses TRBV5-4 with TRBJ2-5; 8 positions match TRBD1. The CDR3 has 15 residues. Germline V lookup: CDR1 SGHNT, CDR2 YYREEE (reference sequence). J lost 1 base, V lost 3 bases, and 5 bases had no gene match. The CDR3 region is CASSSTGEPQETQYF. DNA of the CDR3: TGTGCCAGCAGCTCGACAGGGGAACCCCAAGAGACCCAGTACTTC. Based on the CDR3 plus reference TRBV5-4 and TRBJ2-5, the full variable domain is ETGVTQSPTHLIKTRGQQVTLRCSSQSGHNTVSWYQQALGQGPQFIFQYYREEENGRGNFPPRFSGLQFPNYSSELNVNALELDDSALYLCASSSTGEPQETQYFGPGTRLLVL.

The chain has TRBV6-4 and TRBJ1-2; no clear D. CDR3 size: 10 residues. Germline CDR1 reads MRHNA; CDR2 reads SNTAGT. Trimming removed 8 bases from V and 8 bases from J, with 9 bases in between. For the CDR3, the DNA is TGTGCCAGCCCAGCGGAAGGCTACACCTTC. Encoded protein: CASPAEGYTF.

The rearrangement joins TRBV5-1 to TRBJ1-4; 11 nucleotides align to TRBD1. V trimming: 4 bases; J trimming: 6 bases; junction bases outside the gene matches: 2. Germline V lookup: CDR1 SGHRS, CDR2 YFSETQ. The CDR3 covers 14 residues. The CDR3 sequence is CASSRGQGDEKLFF. The CDR3 bases are TGCGCCAGCAGCCGGGGACAGGGGGATGAAAAACTGTTTTTT.

This chain uses TRBV28 with TRBJ2-6, with 7 bases matching TRBD1. The CDR3 has 16 residues. Germline loops: CDR1 MDHEN, CDR2 SYDVKM. The junction had 7 bases not matched to a gene; V was cut back by 6 bases and J by 2 bases. DNA of the CDR3: TGTGCCAGCAGCTTCAGGGGGATAACTGGGGCCAACGTCCTGACTTTC. It translates to CASSFRGITGANVLTF. The full variable domain, rest sourced from reference TRBV28 and TRBJ2-6, is DVKVTQSSRYLVKRTGEKVFLECVQDMDHENMFWYRQDPGLGLRLIYFSYDVKMKEKGDIPEGYSVSREKKERFSLILESASTNQTSMYLCASSFRGITGANVLTFGAGSRLTVL.

V usage is TRBV7-6 and J usage is TRBJ2-3; 10 bases match TRBD2. The CDR3 runs 15 residues. Germline V lookup: CDR1 SGHVS, CDR2 FNYEAQ. The V segment lost 5 bases and the J segment 0 bases; nucleotides outside the gene matches: 2. The CDR3 DNA sequence: TGTGCCAGCAGCCTGGGACTAGCGAGCACAGATACGCAGTATTTT. Residues: CASSLGLASTDTQYF. The full variable domain, its missing parts supplied by reference TRBV7-6 and TRBJ2-3, is GAGVSQSPRYKVTKRGQDVALRCDPISGHVSLYWYRQALGQGPEFLTYFNYEAQQDKSGLPNDRFSAERPEGSISTLTIQRTEQRDSAMYRCASSLGLASTDTQYFGPGTRLTVL.

The rearrangement joins TRBV7-3 to TRBJ2-2; no clear D gene. The V gene lost 1 base and the J gene lost 3 bases, with 6 bases spanning the gap. The CDR3 runs 14 residues. In germline, CDR1 is SGHTA, CDR2 FQGTGA. The CDR3 reads CASSLNPYTGELFF. CDR3 bases: TGTGCCAGCAGCTTAAATCCCTACACCGGGGAGCTGTTTTTT.

In nucleotides, the CDR3 is TGCGCCAGCAGCTTGGCAGGGGCGGAGAACACTGAAGCTTTCTTT. Translated: CASSLAGAENTEAFF. The J gene is TRBJ1-1, the V gene TRBV5-1; tentatively, D is TRBD1 (6 bases). CDR3 length: 15 amino acids. Germline lookup yields CDR1 SGHRS and CDR2 YFSETQ. Trimming left V 0 bases short and J 1 base short, with 10 bases between.

This rearrangement joins TRBV2 to TRBJ2-7; 9 bases align to TRBD1. This CDR3 is 15 amino acids long. CDR1 and CDR2 (germline): SNHLY, FYNNEI. J lost 0 bases, V lost 3 bases, and 3 bases had no gene match. CDR3 residues: CASSDGQGISYEQYF. The CDR3 region has the DNA TGTGCCAGCAGTGATGGACAGGGGATCTCCTACGAGCAGTACTTC.

This clone occurred a few times. J is TRBJ2-7 and V is TRBV6-5, with 9 bases lining up with TRBD1. Germline V gives CDR1 MNHEY, CDR2 SVGAGI. This CDR3 spans 15 amino acids. The V gene end was trimmed by 6 bases and the J gene end by 6 bases; junction bases not matched to a gene: 12. For the CDR3, the DNA is TGTGCCAGCAGGAACCCGGGACAGGGATCCCTCGAGCAGTACTTC. Its protein product is CASRNPGQGSLEQYF.

The chain recombines TRBV7-8 with TRBJ2-2; TRBD2 agrees at 16 bases. The CDR3 totals 18 residues. Germline V lookup: CDR1 SGHVS, CDR2 FQNEAQ. Trimming cost V 5 bases and J 5 bases; bases outside gene matches: 8. The chain's CDR3 is CASSLGLAGGPTTGELFF. In nucleotides, the CDR3 is TGTGCCAGCAGCCTGGGACTAGCGGGGGGGCCGACTACCGGGGAGCTGTTTTTT.